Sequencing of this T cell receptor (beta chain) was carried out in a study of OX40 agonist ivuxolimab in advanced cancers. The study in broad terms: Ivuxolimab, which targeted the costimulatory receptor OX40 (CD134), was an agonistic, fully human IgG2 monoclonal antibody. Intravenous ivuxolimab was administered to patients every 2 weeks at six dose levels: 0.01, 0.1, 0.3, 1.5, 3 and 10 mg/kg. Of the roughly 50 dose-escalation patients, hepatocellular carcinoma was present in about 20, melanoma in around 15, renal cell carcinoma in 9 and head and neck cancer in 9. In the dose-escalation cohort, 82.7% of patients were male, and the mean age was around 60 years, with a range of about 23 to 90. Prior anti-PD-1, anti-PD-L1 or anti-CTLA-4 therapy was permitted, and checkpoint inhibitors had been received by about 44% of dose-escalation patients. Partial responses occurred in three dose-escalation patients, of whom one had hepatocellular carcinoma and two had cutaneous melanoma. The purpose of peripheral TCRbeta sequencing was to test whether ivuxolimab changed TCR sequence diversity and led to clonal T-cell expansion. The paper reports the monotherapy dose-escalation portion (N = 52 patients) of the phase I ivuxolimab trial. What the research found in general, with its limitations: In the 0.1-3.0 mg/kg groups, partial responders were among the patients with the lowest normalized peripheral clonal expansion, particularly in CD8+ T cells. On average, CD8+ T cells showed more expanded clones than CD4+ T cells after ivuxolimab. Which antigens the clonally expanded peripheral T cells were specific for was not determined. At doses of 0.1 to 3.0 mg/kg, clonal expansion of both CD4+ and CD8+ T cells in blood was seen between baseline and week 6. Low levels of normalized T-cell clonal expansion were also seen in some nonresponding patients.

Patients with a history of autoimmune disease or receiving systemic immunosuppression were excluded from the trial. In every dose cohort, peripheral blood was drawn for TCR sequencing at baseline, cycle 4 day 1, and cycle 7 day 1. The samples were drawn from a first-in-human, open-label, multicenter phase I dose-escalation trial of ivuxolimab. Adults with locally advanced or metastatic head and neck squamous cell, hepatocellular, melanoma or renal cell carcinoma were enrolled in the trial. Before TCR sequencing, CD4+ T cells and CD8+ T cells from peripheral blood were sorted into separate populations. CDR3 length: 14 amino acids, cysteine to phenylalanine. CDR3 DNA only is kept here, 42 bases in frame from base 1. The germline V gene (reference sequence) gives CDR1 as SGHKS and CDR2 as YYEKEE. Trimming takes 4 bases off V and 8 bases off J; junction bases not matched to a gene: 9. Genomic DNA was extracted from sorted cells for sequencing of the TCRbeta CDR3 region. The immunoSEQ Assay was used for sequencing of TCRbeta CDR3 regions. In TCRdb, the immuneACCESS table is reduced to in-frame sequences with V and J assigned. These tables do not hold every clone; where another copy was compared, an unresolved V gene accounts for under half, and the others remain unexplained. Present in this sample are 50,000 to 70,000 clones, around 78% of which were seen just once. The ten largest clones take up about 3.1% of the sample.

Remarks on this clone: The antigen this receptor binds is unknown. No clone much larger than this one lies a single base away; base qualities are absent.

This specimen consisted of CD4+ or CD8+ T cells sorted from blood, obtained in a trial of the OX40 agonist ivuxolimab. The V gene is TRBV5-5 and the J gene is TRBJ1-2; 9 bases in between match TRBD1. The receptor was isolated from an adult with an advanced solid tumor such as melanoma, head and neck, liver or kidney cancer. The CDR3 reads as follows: CASSISGQGRGYTF. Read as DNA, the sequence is TGTGCCAGCAGCATCTCGGGACAGGGCCGGGGCTACACCTTC.